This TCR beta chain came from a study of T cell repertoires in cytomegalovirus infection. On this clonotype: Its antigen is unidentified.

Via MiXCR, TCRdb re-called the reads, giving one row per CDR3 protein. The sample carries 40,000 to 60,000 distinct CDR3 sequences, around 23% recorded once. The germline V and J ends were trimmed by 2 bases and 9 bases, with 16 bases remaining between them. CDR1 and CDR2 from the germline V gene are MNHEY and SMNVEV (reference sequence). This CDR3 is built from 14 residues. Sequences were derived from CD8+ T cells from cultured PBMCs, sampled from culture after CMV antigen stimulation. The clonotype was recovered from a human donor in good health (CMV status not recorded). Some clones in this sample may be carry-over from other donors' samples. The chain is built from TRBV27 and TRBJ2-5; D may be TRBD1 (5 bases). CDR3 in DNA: TGTGCCAGCAGTTTAAAACGGCAGGGCGGTGCCCAGTACTTC. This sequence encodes CASSLKRQGGAQYF.